The subject of this entry is one T cell receptor (beta chain). No antigen is known for it. CDR3 length equals 15 residues. V lost 5 bases and J lost 9; bases outside the gene matches: 10. Germline V gene sequence: CDR1 LGHDT, CDR2 YNNKEL (reference sequence). The source of the sample is a study of T cells in Graves' hyperthyroidism and ophthalmopathy. Amplification targeted TCR beta CDR3 regions from RNA transcripts. HTBI primers were used for first-round RT-PCR of the TCR CDR3. Via MiXCR, TCRdb re-called the multiplex PCR reads, giving one row per CDR3 protein. The table includes 460,000 or so distinct CDR3 sequences, roughly an eighth detected once. Regarding the study as a whole: Most thyroid clonotypes expanded above 0.001 appeared in blood too.

The sequence came from a woman aged 18-29 years with Graves' hyperthyroidism. The genes are TRBV3-1 and TRBJ2-1; 10 positions match TRBD2. Sequenced material: blood. The CDR3 bases are TGTGCCAGCAGCTATACTAGCGGGACCACAAGTGAGCAGTTCTTC. This sequence encodes CASSYTSGTTSEQFF.